The clone carrying this T cell receptor (beta chain) has only a few counts. Germline V gene sequence: CDR1 ENHRY, CDR2 SYGVKD. The length of the CDR3 is 15 residues. Trimming took off 3 bases at V and 0 bases at J, with 6 bases between the two ends. The record originates from a study of identical twins. TCRdb ran MiXCR on the 5' RACE reads and lists one entry per CDR3 protein. The data show about 570,000 distinct CDR3 sequences, nearly 10% seen once. Separately, the same data were catalogued under a study of yellow fever vaccine responses in identical twins.

What was sequenced was PBMCs. The chain couples TRBV10-3 to TRBJ2-6; D not certain. The sequence was obtained from a woman aged 18 to 35 in good health. CDR3 protein: CAISDSGSGANVLTF. The CDR3 bases are TGTGCCATCAGTGATTCAGGCTCTGGGGCCAACGTCCTGACTTTC.